Here is one T cell receptor (beta chain) with its context. Trimming took 4 bases from V and 7 from J, leaving 11 bases between them. Looked up from germline, CDR1 is MDHEN and CDR2 is SYDVKM. The CDR3 covers 13 residues. The data were obtained in a study of OX40 agonist ivuxolimab in advanced cancers. Study-level background: Patients took ivuxolimab, an agonistic anti-OX40 (CD134) antibody.

Autoimmune disease history or systemic immunosuppression excluded patients. Sampling times: baseline, cycle 4 day 1, cycle 7 day 1. The assay was immunoSEQ multiplex PCR, and TCRdb's table has in-frame clones only and misses some. The table shows about 49,000 clones, with about 88% occurring only once. The sequences come from CD4+ or CD8+ T cells sorted from blood, collected in a trial of the OX40 agonist ivuxolimab. This receptor was obtained from an adult with an advanced solid tumor such as melanoma, head and neck, liver or kidney cancer. The J gene is TRBJ2-1, the V gene TRBV28; TRBD1 is a possible D gene (5 bases). The CDR3 loop is CASSWGFENEQFF. Written as DNA, the CDR3 is TGTGCCAGCAGTTGGGGCTTTGAAAATGAGCAGTTCTTC.